This TCR beta chain was found in a study of control samples from healthy donors and cancer patients. With 6 bases removed from V and 0 bases from J, the gap between germline ends came to 12 bases. This CDR3 is built from 14 residues. Germline V gene lookup returns CDR1 SGHNT and CDR2 YYREEE (reference sequence). This clone was observed a few times. Method: immunoSEQ multiplex PCR; TCRdb's copy keeps in-frame clones and lacks some. The repertoire consists of some 100,000 clones, with around 88% occurring once and the leading ten covering 11% to 15%. The V and J genes are TRBV5-4 and TRBJ1-2; D is perhaps TRBD1 (6 bases). This TCR was sampled from a man aged 30 to 45 in good health. The specimen was blood. CDR3 sequence reads: CASTSGASNYGYTF. The DNA for the CDR3 is TGTGCCAGCACCTCGGGGGCCTCTAACTATGGCTACACCTTC.